This TCR beta chain was identified during a study of STAT5B mutations in CD4+ large granular lymphocyte leukemia. Assay: immunoSEQ multiplex PCR; the TCRdb copy retains only in-frame clones and omits some. The sample lists some 40,000 clones, 70% to 85% occurring once. The receptor's source is a human donor in good health. The sequencing sample was made of CD4+ T cells from blood buffy coats.

The CDR3 region is CASNEQGSTEAFF. The CDR3 DNA is TGTGCCAGCAACGAACAGGGGTCCACTGAAGCTTTCTTT. The chain couples TRBV6-6 to TRBJ1-1; 7 positions agree with TRBD1. The CDR3 has 13 amino acids. V lost 7 bases, J lost 4 bases, and 6 bases stayed unmatched. Per the germline V gene, CDR1 is MNHNY and CDR2 is SVGAGI (reference sequence).